This T cell receptor (beta chain) originates from a study of technical replicates of blood from a handful of donors. CDR1 and CDR2 from the germline V gene are MDHEN and SYDVKM. V shed 4 bases, J shed 3 bases, and the junction held 1 base outside the gene matches. The CDR3 totals 15 residues. The method was immunoSEQ multiplex PCR; TCRdb's version includes in-frame clones alone and lacks a portion of them. The sample consists of approximately 79,000 clones, 95% to 98% of them appearing once. The chain employs TRBV28 and TRBJ2-2, with TRBD2 identical over 11 bases. Sequenced material: T cells isolated from PBMCs. This receptor was identified in a human donor in good health. The CDR3 region is CASSSLAGDTGELFF. The CDR3 nucleotides read TGTGCCAGCAGTTCACTAGCGGGGGACACCGGGGAGCTGTTTTTT.